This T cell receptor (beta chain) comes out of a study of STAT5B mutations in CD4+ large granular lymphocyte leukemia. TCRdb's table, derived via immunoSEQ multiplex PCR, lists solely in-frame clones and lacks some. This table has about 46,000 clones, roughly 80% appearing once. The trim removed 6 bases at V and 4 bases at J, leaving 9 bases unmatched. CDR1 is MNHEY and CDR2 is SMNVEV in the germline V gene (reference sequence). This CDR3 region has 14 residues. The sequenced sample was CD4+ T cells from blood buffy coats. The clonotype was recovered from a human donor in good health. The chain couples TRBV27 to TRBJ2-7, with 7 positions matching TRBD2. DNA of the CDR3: TGTGCCAGCAGCCGGGCTAGCGGAGATTACGAGCAGTACTTC. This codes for CASSRASGDYEQYF.